These 24 T cell receptor beta chains were sequenced from one sample in a study of shared clonotypes between healthy human individuals (dated by TCRdb to between 2020 and 2021). The library was produced with the immunoSEQ multiplex PCR assay. Drawn from immuneACCESS, this table holds only the in-frame rearrangements with V and J called that TCRdb kept. Clones are partly lost; checked studies trace under half to an unresolved V gene and leave the rest unexplained. For this sample the table gives fewer than 850,000 clones, of which about 96% were detected only once. The ten largest make up less than 0.25% of the sample. CD8 naive samples consisted of CD45RO-negative cells that were positively selected for CCR7, yielding a CD45RA+CCR7+ population without TemRA cells. Sequencing input: naive CD8+ T cells sorted from blood. This specimen's cell subset or site label, interpreted: CD45RA+CCR7+. These receptors were collected from a man aged 25-40 years in good health.

The chain has TRBV6-5 and TRBJ2-1; 11 nucleotides agree with TRBD2. CDR1 MNHEY and CDR2 SVGAGI come from the germline V gene. This CDR3 has 15 amino acids. The V gene end was trimmed by 6 bases and the J gene end by 5 bases; junction bases not matched to a gene: 6. The CDR3 DNA is TGTGCCAGCAGGCCACTAGCGGGAGAAAACAATGAGCAGTTCTTC. This encodes CASRPLAGENNEQFF.

The chain carries TRBV6-1 and TRBJ2-5, with 11 bases aligning to TRBD1. The CDR3 is 15 amino acids. From germline, CDR1 is MNHNS and CDR2 SASEGT. V lost 3 bases and J lost 10; bases outside the gene matches: 10. CDR3 sequence: CASSEWTGGFSDQYF. The DNA of the CDR3 is TGTGCCAGCAGTGAGTGGACAGGGGGCTTTAGCGACCAGTACTTC.

The chain employs TRBV5-6 and TRBJ1-1; D gene uncertain. The CDR3 is 17 residues long. Looked up from germline, CDR1 is SGHDT and CDR2 is YYEEEE. V was pared by 2 bases and J by 0 bases, with 17 bases between. CDR3 in DNA: TGTGCCAGCAGCTTTGGGAGCGGGAGCCAGATGAACACTGAAGCTTTCTTT. Translating it yields CASSFGSGSQMNTEAFF.

The chain carries TRBV5-5 and TRBJ2-3; 12 nucleotides line up with TRBD2. CDR1 is SGHKS and CDR2 is YYEKEE in the germline V gene (reference sequence). The CDR3 has 16 residues. V shed 4 bases, J shed 4 bases, and the junction held 7 bases outside the gene matches. The CDR3 reads CASSQRLAGVSDTQYF. The CDR3 DNA reads as TGTGCCAGCAGCCAGCGACTAGCGGGAGTTTCAGATACGCAGTATTTT.

This sequence joins TRBV30 and TRBJ1-4, with D hard to call. Germline CDR1 GTSNPN, CDR2 SVGIG (reference sequence). V was trimmed by 0 bases and J by 8 bases, leaving 16 bases between them. The CDR3 consists of 15 residues. The chain's CDR3 is CAWSVSGGATEKLFF. CDR3 DNA sequence: TGTGCCTGGAGTGTCTCAGGCGGCGCAACGGAAAAACTGTTTTTT. The full variable domain, in which reference TRBV30 and TRBJ1-4 provide the parts outside the CDR3, is SQTIHQWPATLVQPVGSPLSLECTVEGTSNPNLYWYRQAAGRGLQLLFYSVGIGQISSEVPQNLSASRPQDRQFILSSKKLLLSDSGFYLCAWSVSGGATEKLFFGSGTQLSVL.

This chain joins TRBV7-9 and TRBJ2-5; weak D call: TRBD1 (5 bases). Trimming left V 0 bases short and J 3 bases short, with 11 bases between. This CDR3 has 15 amino acids. Germline lookup yields CDR1 SEHNR and CDR2 FQNEAQ (reference sequence). The chain's CDR3 is CASSLAQGREETQYF. CDR3 bases: TGTGCCAGCAGCTTAGCTCAGGGCCGCGAAGAGACCCAGTACTTC.

The chain has TRBV30 and TRBJ2-7; 7 bases line up with TRBD1. The J segment lost 0 bases and the V segment lost 7 bases, leaving 6 bases of the junction unmatched. CDR1 is GTSNPN and CDR2 is SVGIG in the germline V gene (reference sequence). The CDR3 is 13 residues long. CDR3 sequence (DNA): TGTGCCTTCACGACAGGGAGCTCCTACGAGCAGTACTTC. This sequence encodes CAFTTGSSYEQYF.

V usage is TRBV28 and J usage is TRBJ1-4; maybe TRBD1 (5 bases). This CDR3 spans 14 amino acids. Germline CDR1 and CDR2: MDHEN and SYDVKM. V was clipped by 3 bases and J by 8 bases, with 13 bases between them. CDR3 DNA sequence: TGTGCCAGCAGTTTCGGGCAGGGTGGGGAAAAACTGTTTTTT. Amino acid sequence: CASSFGQGGEKLFF. Using reference TRBV28 and TRBJ1-4 for the parts outside the CDR3, the full variable domain is DVKVTQSSRYLVKRTGEKVFLECVQDMDHENMFWYRQDPGLGLRLIYFSYDVKMKEKGDIPEGYSVSREKKERFSLILESASTNQTSMYLCASSFGQGGEKLFFGSGTQLSVL.

The chain has TRBV6-5 and TRBJ2-3, with D maybe TRBD1 (6 bases). CDR3 length: 15 residues. The V gene lost 3 bases and the J gene lost 3 bases, with 13 bases spanning the gap. The V gene's germline CDR1 is MNHEY and CDR2 SVGAGI. The CDR3 reads CASSYFGGLTDTQYF. CDR3 coding DNA: TGTGCCAGCAGTTATTTTGGGGGCCTAACAGATACGCAGTATTTT.

This chain connects TRBV25-1 to TRBJ2-5; 7 positions agree with TRBD2. This CDR3 is built from 11 residues. The V and J ends lost 7 bases and 9 bases, in that order; junction bases with no gene match: 5. Germline V gene data show CDR1 as MGHDK and CDR2 as SYGVNS. DNA for the CDR3: TGTGCCAGCAAATGGGGGGGGGCCCAGTACTTC. This translates into CASKWGGAQYF.

The V call is TRBV29-1, the J call TRBJ2-7; 9 positions match TRBD1. Germline V lookup: CDR1 SQVTM, CDR2 ANQGSEA. The CDR3 length is 13 residues. V was clipped by 4 bases and J by 4 bases; unmatched bases: 5. The CDR3 nucleotides read TGCAGCGTTGCGGGACAGGGAATATACGAGCAGTACTTC. Its protein is CSVAGQGIYEQYF.

The chain is built from TRBV7-9 and TRBJ1-1; D gene uncertain. V gave up 5 bases and J gave up 2 bases, with 15 bases separating them. Per germline, CDR1 SEHNR and CDR2 FQNEAQ (reference sequence). The CDR3 runs to 15 residues. CDR3 DNA sequence: TGTGCCAGCAGCCCCCCGAGGTTACTCAACACTGAAGCTTTCTTT. Amino acids: CASSPPRLLNTEAFF.

The CDR3 nucleotides are TGTGCCAGCTCACCAAGGAAGAATGAGCAGTTCTTC. Protein product: CASSPRKNEQFF. This chain links TRBV18 with TRBJ2-1; no clear D. Trimming took off 2 bases at V and 7 bases at J, with 6 bases between the two ends. This CDR3 comprises 12 residues. CDR1 is KGHSH, CDR2 LQKENI, per germline. The whole variable domain, remainder taken from reference TRBV18 and TRBJ2-1, is NAGVMQNPRHLVRRRGQEARLRCSPMKGHSHVYWYRQLPEEGLKFMVYLQKENIIDESGMPKERFSAEFPKEGPSILRIQQVVRGDSAAYFCASSPRKNEQFFGPGTRLTVL.

The gene calls are TRBV19 and TRBJ2-7; 8 bases are a match to TRBD1. Germline V gene lookup returns CDR1 LNHDA and CDR2 SQIVND (reference sequence). This CDR3 contains 15 residues. With V trimmed by 6 bases and J by 5 bases, 12 bases remained unmatched. The CDR3 DNA sequence: TGTGCCAGTAGCCAAAGTCCGGGACAGGCGCACGAGCAGTACTTC. The encoded protein is CASSQSPGQAHEQYF.

This clone was seen only once. This rearrangement joins TRBV9 to TRBJ2-3, with 8 bases that match TRBD2. Per the germline V gene, CDR1 is SGDLS and CDR2 is YYNGEE. The CDR3 consists of 16 residues. Trimming removed 6 bases from V and 2 bases from J; junction bases left unmatched: 11. The CDR3 protein is CASTPGTGGITDTQYF. Written as DNA, the CDR3 is TGTGCCAGCACGCCGGGGACGGGAGGGATCACAGATACGCAGTATTTT.

This chain joins TRBV14 and TRBJ2-7, with D unclear. V lost 0 bases and J lost 5, with 14 bases in between. From germline, CDR1 is SGHDN and CDR2 FVKESK. The CDR3 is 15 amino acids. CDR3 DNA: TGTGCCAGCAGCCAAGAACCCCCCGCGGTCCACGAGCAGTACTTC. It translates to CASSQEPPAVHEQYF. Combining the CDR3 with reference TRBV14 and TRBJ2-7 gives the whole variable domain EAGVTQFPSHSVIEKGQTVTLRCDPISGHDNLYWYRRVMGKEIKFLLHFVKESKQDESGMPNNRFLAERTGGTYSTLKVQPAELEDSGVYFCASSQEPPAVHEQYFGPGTRLTVT.

The rearrangement uses TRBV25-1 and TRBJ2-3; 7 nucleotides match TRBD1. CDR3 length: 14 residues. Germline-derived CDR1 and CDR2 are MGHDK and SYGVNS. Trimming cost V 3 bases and J 4 bases; bases outside gene matches: 4. The CDR3 DNA is TGTGCCAGCAGTGAGGGCGGACAGGCAGATACGCAGTATTTT. It codes for CASSEGGQADTQYF.

The chain employs TRBV11-3 and TRBJ1-1; D not certain. The CDR3 extends over 13 amino acids. Germline CDR1 reads SGHNT; CDR2 reads YENEEA. The V end lost 2 bases, the J end lost 8 bases, and 12 bases lay between the germline ends. The CDR3 region is CASSLRWETEAFF. The DNA of the CDR3 is TGTGCCAGCAGCTTACGCTGGGAAACCGAAGCTTTCTTT. The whole variable domain, filled in from reference TRBV11-3 and TRBJ1-1, reads EAGVVQSPRYKIIEKKQPVAFWCNPISGHNTLYWYLQNLGQGPELLIRYENEEAVDDSQLPKDRFSAERLKGVDSTLKIQPAELGDSAVYLCASSLRWETEAFFGQGTRLTVV.

CDR3 in DNA: TGCGCCAGCAGCCATTTAGGTCAGGATGAATTCACCGGGGAGCTGTTTTTT. Its translation: CASSHLGQDEFTGELFF. This chain joins TRBV4-3 and TRBJ2-2; unclear D gene. Germline-derived CDR1 and CDR2 are LGHNA and YSLEER. This CDR3 has 17 residues. Between the trimmed V and J ends, which lost 3 bases and 4 bases, there was a span of 18 bases.

This chain links TRBV27 with TRBJ2-4, with 9 bases lining up with TRBD2. This CDR3 is built from 16 residues. J lost 0 bases, V lost 5 bases, and 5 bases had no gene match. Germline V CDR1 and CDR2: MNHEY, SMNVEV (reference sequence). The CDR3 here is CASSGLAGVAKNIQYF. As DNA, the CDR3 is TGTGCCAGCAGTGGATTAGCGGGAGTAGCCAAAAACATTCAGTACTTC.

This chain uses TRBV4-2 with TRBJ1-1; 7 bases fit TRBD1. V was clipped by 3 bases and J by 7 bases; unmatched bases: 17. The germline V gene has CDR1 LGHNA and CDR2 YNFKEQ. This CDR3 region has 17 residues. CDR3 sequence (DNA): TGTGCCAGCAGCCACCCCGACAGGGATCGAGAGAGAGGTGAAGCTTTCTTT. Encoded protein: CASSHPDRDRERGEAFF.

The chain combines TRBV19 with TRBJ2-1, with TRBD2 identical over 9 bases. The CDR3 extends over 14 amino acids. Germline assignment: CDR1 LNHDA and CDR2 SQIVND (reference sequence). Trimming removed 5 bases from V and 6 bases from J; junction bases left unmatched: 5. CDR3 DNA: TGTGCCAGTAGTGGGCTAGCGGGACGCAATGAGCAGTTCTTC. As protein: CASSGLAGRNEQFF.

V gene TRBV9 combines with J gene TRBJ2-7; a possible D gene is TRBD2 (6 bases). V lost 2 bases and J 3 bases, leaving 21 bases between the germline ends. The CDR3 is 17 amino acids. Germline-derived CDR1 and CDR2 are SGDLS and YYNGEE. This CDR3 is CASSVWGEISSSYEQYF. CDR3 nucleotides: TGTGCCAGCAGCGTGTGGGGGGAGATTTCTAGCAGCTACGAGCAGTACTTC.

The rearrangement uses TRBV2 and TRBJ2-7; D remains unclear. The ends were cut back, 4 bases at V and 5 bases at J, with 6 bases in the middle. CDR3 length: 11 amino acids. Germline V gene lookup returns CDR1 SNHLY and CDR2 FYNNEI. The CDR3 spells CASSGEDEQYF. For the CDR3, the DNA is TGTGCCAGCAGTGGCGAGGACGAGCAGTACTTC. Filled out from reference TRBV2 and TRBJ2-7, the complete variable domain reads EPEVTQTPSHQVTQMGQEVILRCVPISNHLYFYWYRQILGQKVEFLVSFYNNEISEKSEIFDDQFSVERPDGSNFTLKIRSTKLEDSAMYFCASSGEDEQYFGPGTRLTVT.